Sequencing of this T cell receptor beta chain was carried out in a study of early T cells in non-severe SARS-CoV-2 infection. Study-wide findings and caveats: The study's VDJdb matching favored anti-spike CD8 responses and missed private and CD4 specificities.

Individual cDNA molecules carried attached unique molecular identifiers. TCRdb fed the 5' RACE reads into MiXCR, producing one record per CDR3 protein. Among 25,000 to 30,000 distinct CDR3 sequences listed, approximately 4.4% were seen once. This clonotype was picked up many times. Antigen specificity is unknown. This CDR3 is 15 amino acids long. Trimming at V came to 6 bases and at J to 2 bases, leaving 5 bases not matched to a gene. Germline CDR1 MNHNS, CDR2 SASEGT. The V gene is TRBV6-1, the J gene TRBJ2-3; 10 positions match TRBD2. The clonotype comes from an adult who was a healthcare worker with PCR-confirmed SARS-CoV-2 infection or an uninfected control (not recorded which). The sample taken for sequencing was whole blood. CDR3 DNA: TGTGCCAGCAGCCGTACTAGCGGGGTCACAGATACGCAGTATTTT. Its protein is CASSRTSGVTDTQYF.